The rows below give T cell receptor beta chains drawn from one sample of a study of blood T cell repertoires in COVID-19. Some clones are missing from TCRdb's copy, which holds only in-frame ones; the method was immunoSEQ multiplex PCR. The sample yields approximately 250,000 clones, approximately 84% seen once. The specimen sequenced was PBMCs or T cells enriched from blood (not recorded which). The receptors here all came from a man between 40 and 49 years old who had recovered from COVID-19. The CDR3 runs from the conserved cysteine through the conserved F or W. Rows may omit the clone size; those that give it use once, few, many or a size class.

v_gene	abundance	j_gene	CDR3aa
TRBV2	-	TRBJ2-5	CASSDVSGETQYF
TRBV5-5	-	TRBJ1-6	CASRTHPSAYNSPLHF
TRBV28	-	TRBJ1-2	CASSRAGQGALGYTF
TRBV18	-	TRBJ1-2	CASSPDRNYGYTF
TRBV7-2	-	TRBJ2-6	CASSSSGDTGANVLTF
TRBV7-8	-	TRBJ1-2	CASRGGGVLGIYGYTF
TRBV7-8	-	TRBJ1-1	CASSLLGRKNTEAFF
TRBV11-1	few	TRBJ1-2	CASSLTGGALSGYTF
TRBV30	once	TRBJ2-2	CASQGSHTGELFF
TRBV9	-	TRBJ2-5	CASAGGEAQETQYF
TRBV3-1/TRBV3-2	-	TRBJ1-5	CASSLREAGSNQPQHF
TRBV4-3	-	TRBJ2-1	CASSRSSGVGANEQFF
TRBV7-6	many	TRBJ2-1	CASSLGRTGGNEQFF
TRBV7-8	-	TRBJ1-6	CASSLRQGRDSPLHF
TRBV5-1	once	TRBJ1-6	CASSSGEDSAPLHF
TRBV27	once	TRBJ2-3	CASRRTSGPSSTDTQYF
TRBV3-1/TRBV3-2	-	TRBJ2-7	CASRLLAGGDHEQYF
TRBV7-2	-	TRBJ2-3	CASSSRGPTADTQYF
TRBV28	few	TRBJ1-2	CASSLRHNGYTF
TRBV2	-	TRBJ2-7	CASSSSAGVGNEQYF
TRBV2	-	TRBJ2-4	CASSDQGAAKNIQYF
TRBV7-6	-	TRBJ1-4	CASSLTRATNEKLFF
TRBV2	-	TRBJ1-6	CASSDGTGDSPLHF
TRBV7-2	-	TRBJ2-1	CASSLGLAGVNEQFF
TRBV12-3/TRBV12-4	-	TRBJ1-1	CASSLMEGTEAFF
TRBV29-1	-	TRBJ1-1	CSVEEDENTEAFF
TRBV7-2	-	TRBJ1-2	CASSLASGEGDGYTF
TRBV11-2	-	TRBJ2-1	CASSLQTYNEQFF
TRBV30	-	TRBJ1-1	CAWSPSRTGGNTEAFF
TRBV7-3	-	TRBJ2-3	CASSLTVTNPGDTQYF
TRBV6-1	-	TRBJ2-1	CASSEPAGGGGNEQFF
TRBV2	-	TRBJ2-2	CASSEEGVGELFF
TRBV29-1	-	TRBJ1-2	CSGRQKNGYTF
TRBV6-2/TRBV6-3	-	TRBJ2-7	CASGPGGEQYF
TRBV27	-	TRBJ2-1	CASRRPSGSSPGEQFF
TRBV4-1	-	TRBJ2-1	CASSPSGSETTSSYNEQFF
TRBV5-1	-	TRBJ2-3	CASSLAGVSGLVTDTQYF
TRBV28	-	TRBJ1-1	CASAVGGTEAFF
TRBV11-1	-	TRBJ2-1	CASSFNNEQFF
TRBV28	-	TRBJ1-2	CASSLGVNYGYTF
TRBV27	once	TRBJ2-2	CASSSTSGRAMIGELFF
TRBV27	-	TRBJ1-1	CASSLSPRVNTEAFF
TRBV13	-	TRBJ2-3	CASSSRQAGDTQYF
TRBV28	-	TRBJ2-5	CASSLQQGQETQYF
TRBV4-2	once	TRBJ1-4	CASSLGDRGQKKLFF
TRBV5-1	-	TRBJ1-4	CASSSTSGAGDEKLFF
TRBV7-2	-	TRBJ2-3	CASTGLAGFTDTQYF
TRBV4-2	-	TRBJ2-1	CASSGLARGYSYNEQFF
TRBV7-2	-	TRBJ2-5	CASSFSWQEETQYF